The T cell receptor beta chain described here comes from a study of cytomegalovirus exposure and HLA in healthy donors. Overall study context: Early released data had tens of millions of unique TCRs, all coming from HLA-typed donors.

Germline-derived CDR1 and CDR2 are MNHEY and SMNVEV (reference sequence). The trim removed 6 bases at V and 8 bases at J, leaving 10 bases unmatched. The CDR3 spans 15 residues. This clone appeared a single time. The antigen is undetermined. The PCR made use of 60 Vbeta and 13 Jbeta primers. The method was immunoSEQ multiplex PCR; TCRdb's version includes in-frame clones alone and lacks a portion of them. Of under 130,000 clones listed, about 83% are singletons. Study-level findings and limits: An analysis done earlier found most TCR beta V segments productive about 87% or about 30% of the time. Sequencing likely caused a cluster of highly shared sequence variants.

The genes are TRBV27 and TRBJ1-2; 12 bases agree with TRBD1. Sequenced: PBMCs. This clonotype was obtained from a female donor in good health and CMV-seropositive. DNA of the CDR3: TGTGCCAGCAGCGACCGGGACAGGGGGCGAGGAGGCTACACCTTC. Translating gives CASSDRDRGRGGYTF.